Detailed here is one TCR beta chain. This sample was taken from a study of blood T cell repertoires in COVID-19. About the research overall: The United States, Italy and Spain were the sources of the acute and convalescent COVID-19 samples. Sources were T cells, B-cell-depleted T cells, or PBMCs; the material itself was cDNA or gDNA.

Generated by immunoSEQ multiplex PCR, the TCRdb table keeps only in-frame clones and is missing some. The data hold 110,000 to 150,000 clones, with roughly nine tenths observed a single time. V lost 6 bases, J lost 1 base, and 13 bases lay in between. There are 14 residues in the CDR3. Germline lookup yields CDR1 MDHEN and CDR2 SYDVKM. The J gene is TRBJ2-7, the V gene TRBV28; unclear D gene. This receptor was taken from a woman aged 55-70 years with active COVID-19. Sequences were obtained from peripheral blood. CDR3: CASSDTHLSYEQYF. The CDR3 nucleotides are TGTGCCAGCAGCGACACGCACTTATCCTACGAGCAGTACTTC.